The rows below give T cell receptor beta chains drawn from one sample of a study of blood T cell repertoires in COVID-19. Data came from immunoSEQ multiplex PCR; TCRdb stores just in-frame clones and leaves some out. Among about 140,000 clones listed, 79% were seen once. Sequencing was carried out using peripheral blood. Receptor source: a man aged 60-69 years with acute or convalescent COVID-19. The CDR3 runs from the conserved cysteine through the conserved F or W. D genes are given only for firm matches.

CDR3	length	V	J	D
CASRKTGAPLGTQYF	15	TRBV19	TRBJ2-5	TRBD1
CASSLYGTGGTDTQYF	16	TRBV28	TRBJ2-3	TRBD1
CASSAYRGSSSYEQYF	16	TRBV28	TRBJ2-7	TRBD1
CASSRIQRTGSYGYTF	16	TRBV5-8	TRBJ1-2	.
CASSRGHRSGNTIYF	15	TRBV18	TRBJ1-3	.
CASTSGGVDTQYF	13	TRBV28	TRBJ2-3	TRBD2
CASSTSQGNSPLHF	14	TRBV27	TRBJ1-6	.
CASSGLAGAGSYEQYF	16	TRBV7-2	TRBJ2-7	TRBD2
CASSAGPLRDTQYF	14	TRBV28	TRBJ2-3	.
CASSVRQGSTGELFF	15	TRBV9	TRBJ2-2	TRBD1
CASSLSPLEQYF	12	TRBV27	TRBJ2-7	.
CASSLGGRYTGELFF	15	TRBV4-3	TRBJ2-2	TRBD2
CASSLAGTGLSGNTIYF	17	TRBV11-1	TRBJ1-3	TRBD1
CASSSLWSLGLAGGTSYNEQFF	22	TRBV13	TRBJ2-1	TRBD2
CASGGTNEKLFF	12	TRBV28	TRBJ1-4	.
CASSLPPGSSYNEQFF	16	TRBV19	TRBJ2-1	.
CASTGQGASTEAFF	14	TRBV2	TRBJ1-1	TRBD1
CASSDRGVFYEQYF	14	TRBV10-2	TRBJ2-7	.
CASSLQQGAMSEQFF	15	TRBV11-2	TRBJ2-1	TRBD1
CASRDRGLETQYF	13	TRBV19	TRBJ2-5	TRBD1
CASSMTANTEAFF	13	TRBV11-3	TRBJ1-1	.
CASTGGSAAGYTF	13	TRBV19	TRBJ1-2	TRBD1
CASSPDSSYNEQFF	14	TRBV7-2	TRBJ2-1	.
CASSFYNQPQHF	12	TRBV27	TRBJ1-5	.
CASSLEGQRVGTEAFF	16	TRBV7-2	TRBJ1-1	.
CASRVGGISYEQYF	14	TRBV7-2	TRBJ2-7	TRBD2
CASSGTALTGELFF	14	TRBV18	TRBJ2-2	.
CASSPNGPMAGNTIYF	16	TRBV18	TRBJ1-3	.
CASSPRQLSPLHF	13	TRBV7-3	TRBJ1-6	.
CASSSRQGILDEQYF	15	TRBV28	TRBJ2-7	TRBD1
CSARYGDGYTF	11	TRBV20-1	TRBJ1-2	.
CASSLGPAGLNEQFF	15	TRBV7-8	TRBJ2-1	.
CATSDLGQIGTFF	13	TRBV24-1	TRBJ1-1	.
CASSARDRDADTQYF	15	TRBV6-6	TRBJ2-3	TRBD1
CASSVTGGSHEQYF	14	TRBV2	TRBJ2-7	TRBD1
CATSDEQGEDTDTQYF	16	TRBV24-1	TRBJ2-3	TRBD1
CASSLVGNYGYTF	13	TRBV5-1	TRBJ1-2	.
CASSLDDRAEQYF	13	TRBV7-8	TRBJ2-7	TRBD1
CASSLGTGKGEKLFF	15	TRBV7-8	TRBJ1-4	TRBD1
CASREQGPYGYTF	13	TRBV28	TRBJ1-2	.
CASSSSGGRGYTF	13	TRBV12-3/TRBV12-4	TRBJ1-2	TRBD1
CAWSAIDLRANTGELFF	17	TRBV30	TRBJ2-2	.
CASSVSSSGKTDTQYF	16	TRBV9	TRBJ2-3	TRBD2
CASSQDHGHSAYEQYF	16	TRBV4-3	TRBJ2-7	.
CASSPTSYEQYF	12	TRBV6-2/TRBV6-3	TRBJ2-7	.
CASSRLRDSFTGYTF	15	TRBV5-1	TRBJ1-2	TRBD1
CATSATPGLAASSTDTQYF	19	TRBV24-1	TRBJ2-3	TRBD2
CASRRGTAGTEAFF	14	TRBV28	TRBJ1-1	TRBD1
CASSPTGRRNEQYF	14	TRBV19	TRBJ2-7	.
CASSLGLSSGNTIYF	15	TRBV4-3	TRBJ1-3	.
CASSILRDRPGELFF	15	TRBV19	TRBJ2-2	.
CASRITGSGEKLFF	14	TRBV6-5	TRBJ1-4	.
CASSSRLAGVSYEQYF	16	TRBV28	TRBJ2-7	TRBD2
CASSYAGQYTGELFF	15	TRBV5-4	TRBJ2-2	.
CSVRTGANSPLHF	13	TRBV29-1	TRBJ1-6	TRBD1
CASSSTPSTGELFF	14	TRBV28	TRBJ2-2	.
CASSLTGYGTEAFF	14	TRBV11-1	TRBJ1-1	TRBD1
CASSLTGLGYTF	12	TRBV11-2	TRBJ1-2	.
CASSATSEPYNEQFF	15	TRBV13	TRBJ2-1	TRBD2
CASSTRTGRWETQYF	15	TRBV5-4	TRBJ2-5	TRBD1